This is a list of T cell receptor beta chains from one sample in a study of cytomegalovirus exposure and HLA in healthy donors. The repertoire was sequenced with immunoSEQ multiplex PCR; TCRdb's copy has only in-frame clones and lacks some. The top ten clones hold more than 5% of a sample with roughly 35,000 clones, 45% to 55% of them seen once. The sample was PBMCs. These receptors were obtained from a woman between 35 and 50 years old in good health and CMV-seropositive. Each CDR3 is given with its conserved first and last residue. The D gene is left open where the match is weak. Expanded clones are given a class, and other clones once, few, many or no size at all.

clone_size j_call v_call d_call cdr3_nt cdr3_aa
. TRBJ2-1 TRBV19 TRBD2 TGTGCCAGTAGTACTAGCGGGGGGGCTATTGAGCAGTTCTTC CASSTSGGAIEQFF
. TRBJ2-5 TRBV2 . TGTGCCAGCAGCCTAATGTACACCCAGTACTTC CASSLMYTQYF
. TRBJ2-1 TRBV6-5 TRBD2 TGTGCCAGCAGGCTGACTAGCGGGCCGTACAATGAGCAGTTCTTC CASRLTSGPYNEQFF
. TRBJ2-1 TRBV19 . TGTGCCAGTAGTACCCTAGTAGCGAGTGAGCAGTTCTTC CASSTLVASEQFF
. TRBJ2-7 TRBV6-5 TRBD1 TGTGCCAGCAGTTACTCGTGGACAGGGGTCTCCTACGAGCAGTACTTC CASSYSWTGVSYEQYF
. TRBJ1-1 TRBV5-1 . TGCGCCAGCAGCCTAGCAGGGAGGGAGAACACTGAAGCTTTCTTT CASSLAGRENTEAFF
. TRBJ2-2 TRBV27 . TGTGCCAGCAGTTTAGTTTCAGGGCCCGGGGAGCTGTTTTTT CASSLVSGPGELFF
. TRBJ2-5 TRBV2 TRBD2 TGTGCCAGCGTGTTAGCGGGGGGGGTCCAGTACTTC CASVLAGGVQYF
. TRBJ1-1 TRBV5-1 . TGCGCCAGCAGCTTGGCCCGGGGGGCGGCTGAAGCTTTCTTT CASSLARGAAEAFF
. TRBJ2-5 TRBV25-1 . TGTGCCAGCAGTGAAGTTTGGCCTCAAGAGACCCAGTACTTC CASSEVWPQETQYF
. TRBJ1-2 TRBV7-2 . TGTGCCAGCAGTCTGGGGACTCACTATGGCTACACCTTC CASSLGTHYGYTF
. TRBJ2-3 TRBV4-3 . TGCGCCAGCAGCCAAGATCGCTCAGGGCCAGGGAGGACAGATACGCAGTATTTT CASSQDRSGPGRTDTQYF
few TRBJ1-4 TRBV7-9 . TGTGCCAGCAGCTTAGGAGGCGCAGACCCCAATGAAAAACTGTTTTTT CASSLGGADPNEKLFF
. TRBJ2-5 TRBV6-5 . TGTGCCAGCAGTTACTCGGACAGCCAAGAGACCCAGTACTTC CASSYSDSQETQYF
. TRBJ2-5 TRBV27 TRBD1 TGTGCCAGCAGCAAATCCGGGACAGGGAAAGAGACCCAGTACTTC CASSKSGTGKETQYF
. TRBJ2-1 TRBV4-1 TRBD1 TGCGCCAGCAGCCAAGGGCTGGGGGACAGGGACCGGCGCAATGAGCAGTTCTTC CASSQGLGDRDRRNEQFF
few TRBJ2-7 TRBV5-5 TRBD2 TGTGCCAGCAGCTTGGATGCGGGGGGCACGACCTACGAGCAGTACTTC CASSLDAGGTTYEQYF
few TRBJ1-3 TRBV30 TRBD1 TGTGCCATGGACCCGGGACAGGGAAATCCAGGCGGAAACACCATATATTTT CAMDPGQGNPGGNTIYF
. TRBJ2-5 TRBV5-1 TRBD1 TGCGCCAGCAGCTTGGGGGGTAGACAGGGAGTCGGAGAGACCCAGTACTTC CASSLGGRQGVGETQYF
. TRBJ2-1 TRBV7-6 TRBD2 TGTGCCAGCAGCTTAGCTTCGGGGGGGTACAATGAGCAGTTCTTC CASSLASGGYNEQFF
medium-sized TRBJ2-2 TRBV6-4 TRBD1 TGTGCCAGCAGTGAGTCAGGGGGCGACACCGGGGAGCTGTTTTTT CASSESGGDTGELFF
. TRBJ2-7 TRBV29-1 TRBD1 TGCAGCGCCCTGACAGGGCAGGGATCCTACGAGCAGTACTTC CSALTGQGSYEQYF
. TRBJ2-5 TRBV9 . TGTGCCAGCAGCAGGGGTGAGGAGACCCAGTACTTC CASSRGEETQYF
. TRBJ2-1 TRBV6-4 TRBD2 TGTGCCAGCAGTGAGCGGGGGGACTACAATGAGCAGTTCTTC CASSERGDYNEQFF
. TRBJ2-3 TRBV5-4 . TGTGCCAGCAGCTTGGGCCAGGGAATTCGGACAGATACGCAGTATTTT CASSLGQGIRTDTQYF
. TRBJ1-1 TRBV28 . TGTGCCAGCAGTTTACGGGGTGCTGAAGCTTTCTTT CASSLRGAEAFF
medium-sized TRBJ1-5 TRBV4-1 . TGCGCCAGCAGCCAAGATAGAGGAGATCAGCCCCAGCATTTT CASSQDRGDQPQHF
. TRBJ1-1 TRBV19 . TGTGCCAGTAGTATTCGACACGGGGAAAGCGCTGAAGCTTTCTTT CASSIRHGESAEAFF
. TRBJ1-5 TRBV19 . TGTGCCAGTAGTAACACAGGCAATCAGCCCCAGCATTTT CASSNTGNQPQHF
few TRBJ1-2 TRBV5-1 TRBD1 TGCGCCAGCAGCCAGGACAGGGCTAACTATGGCTACACCTTC CASSQDRANYGYTF
. TRBJ1-6 TRBV7-2 . TGTGCCAGCAGCTTAGGACGGAGCTCCTATAATTCACCCCTCCACTTT CASSLGRSSYNSPLHF
. TRBJ2-1 TRBV15 . TGTGCCACCAGCAGAGCGGCTAGCGTGGAGCAGTTCTTC CATSRAASVEQFF
. TRBJ1-4 TRBV18 . TGTGCCAGCTCACCAATCCTAGACAGTTCAACTAATGAAAAACTGTTTTTT CASSPILDSSTNEKLFF
. TRBJ1-2 TRBV5-4 TRBD1 TGTGCCAGCAGCCAGGGACAGCGATATGGCTACACCTTC CASSQGQRYGYTF
. TRBJ2-3 TRBV11-3 TRBD2 TGTGCCAGCAGCGCGGGACTAGCGGGGGCCACCACAGATACGCAGTATTTT CASSAGLAGATTDTQYF
. TRBJ2-7 TRBV4-2 TRBD1 TGTGCCAGCAGCCAGCTCCTTGGGACAGCCTCCTACGAGCAGTACTTC CASSQLLGTASYEQYF
. TRBJ1-5 TRBV2 . TGTGCCAGCCGCTTTTCAGGGAATAGCAATCAGCCCCAGCATTTT CASRFSGNSNQPQHF
once TRBJ1-2 TRBV5-8 TRBD1 TGTGCCAGCAGCGCCCCGCAGGGGGTCAGCTACACCTTC CASSAPQGVSYTF
. TRBJ1-5 TRBV27 TRBD1 TGTGCCAGCAGTTTAGGGACAGGGAACCAGCCCCAGCATTTT CASSLGTGNQPQHF
few TRBJ2-2 TRBV10-3 TRBD2 TGTGCCATCAGCGCGATAGACGGGGGGGCCGCCACCGGGGAGCTGTTTTTT CAISAIDGGAATGELFF
. TRBJ2-2 TRBV7-2 . TGTGCCAGCAAGCTAGCGAGTACTCCGAACACCGGGGAGCTGTTTTTT CASKLASTPNTGELFF
. TRBJ2-1 TRBV11-2 TRBD1 TGTGCCAGCAGCGTACAGGGGTCCTACAATGAGCAGTTCTTC CASSVQGSYNEQFF
. TRBJ1-5 TRBV6-5 . TGTGCCAGCAGTCCGGACTGGGGAAGCAATCAGCCCCAGCATTTT CASSPDWGSNQPQHF
. TRBJ1-2 TRBV7-9 . TGTGCCAGCAGCCCGACAGGAACGAGCTATGGCTACACCTTC CASSPTGTSYGYTF
. TRBJ1-1 TRBV6-1 . TGTGCCAGCAGTGCACTTGACGGGGTGGGGAACACTGAAGCTTTCTTT CASSALDGVGNTEAFF
few TRBJ2-3 TRBV15 TRBD2 TGTGCCACCAGCAGAGATACCGGGGGGGCAGATACGCAGTATTTT CATSRDTGGADTQYF
. TRBJ1-4 TRBV16 . TGTGCCAGCAGCCAATCGGACCCGGGGATTAATGAAAAACTGTTTTTT CASSQSDPGINEKLFF
. TRBJ1-2 TRBV9 . TGTGCCAGCAGCGTGGAGAACTATGGCTACACCTTC CASSVENYGYTF
. TRBJ2-6 TRBV7-9 TRBD2 TGTGCCAGCAGCTTAGCCCGGGGGGGCGTGGGGGCCAACGTCCTGACTTTC CASSLARGGVGANVLTF
. TRBJ1-1 TRBV15 . TGTGCCACCAGCAGAGGCCACTTGACTAACACTGAAGCTTTCTTT CATSRGHLTNTEAFF
few TRBJ1-2 TRBV29-1 . TGCAGCGTTGATCCTCAAGGGGCGGGAAACTATGGCTACACCTTC CSVDPQGAGNYGYTF
. TRBJ2-1 TRBV6-1 TRBD1 TGTGCCAGCAGTGAACAGGAGACAGGGGCGGACAATGAGCAGTTCTTC CASSEQETGADNEQFF
. TRBJ1-2 TRBV15 TRBD1 TGTGCCACCAGCAGAGATGGGAGCAGGGGGAATACCTTC CATSRDGSRGNTF
. TRBJ2-2 TRBV7-9 TRBD1 TGTGCCAGCAGCCCCGGACAGGGTGAGACCGGGGAGCTGTTTTTT CASSPGQGETGELFF